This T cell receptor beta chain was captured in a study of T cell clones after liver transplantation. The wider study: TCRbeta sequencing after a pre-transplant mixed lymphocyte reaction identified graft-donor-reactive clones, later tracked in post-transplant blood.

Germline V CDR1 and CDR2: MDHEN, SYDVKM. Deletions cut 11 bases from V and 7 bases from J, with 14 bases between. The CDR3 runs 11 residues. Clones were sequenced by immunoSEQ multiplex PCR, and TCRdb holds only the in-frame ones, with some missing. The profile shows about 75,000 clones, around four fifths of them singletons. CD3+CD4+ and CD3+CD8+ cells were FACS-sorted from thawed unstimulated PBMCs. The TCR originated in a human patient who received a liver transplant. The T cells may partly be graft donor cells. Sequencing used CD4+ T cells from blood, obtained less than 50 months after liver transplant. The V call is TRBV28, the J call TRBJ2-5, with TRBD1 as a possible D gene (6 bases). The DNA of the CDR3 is TGTGCCGCCTCAGGGGCTGGGACCCAGTACTTC. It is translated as CAASGAGTQYF.